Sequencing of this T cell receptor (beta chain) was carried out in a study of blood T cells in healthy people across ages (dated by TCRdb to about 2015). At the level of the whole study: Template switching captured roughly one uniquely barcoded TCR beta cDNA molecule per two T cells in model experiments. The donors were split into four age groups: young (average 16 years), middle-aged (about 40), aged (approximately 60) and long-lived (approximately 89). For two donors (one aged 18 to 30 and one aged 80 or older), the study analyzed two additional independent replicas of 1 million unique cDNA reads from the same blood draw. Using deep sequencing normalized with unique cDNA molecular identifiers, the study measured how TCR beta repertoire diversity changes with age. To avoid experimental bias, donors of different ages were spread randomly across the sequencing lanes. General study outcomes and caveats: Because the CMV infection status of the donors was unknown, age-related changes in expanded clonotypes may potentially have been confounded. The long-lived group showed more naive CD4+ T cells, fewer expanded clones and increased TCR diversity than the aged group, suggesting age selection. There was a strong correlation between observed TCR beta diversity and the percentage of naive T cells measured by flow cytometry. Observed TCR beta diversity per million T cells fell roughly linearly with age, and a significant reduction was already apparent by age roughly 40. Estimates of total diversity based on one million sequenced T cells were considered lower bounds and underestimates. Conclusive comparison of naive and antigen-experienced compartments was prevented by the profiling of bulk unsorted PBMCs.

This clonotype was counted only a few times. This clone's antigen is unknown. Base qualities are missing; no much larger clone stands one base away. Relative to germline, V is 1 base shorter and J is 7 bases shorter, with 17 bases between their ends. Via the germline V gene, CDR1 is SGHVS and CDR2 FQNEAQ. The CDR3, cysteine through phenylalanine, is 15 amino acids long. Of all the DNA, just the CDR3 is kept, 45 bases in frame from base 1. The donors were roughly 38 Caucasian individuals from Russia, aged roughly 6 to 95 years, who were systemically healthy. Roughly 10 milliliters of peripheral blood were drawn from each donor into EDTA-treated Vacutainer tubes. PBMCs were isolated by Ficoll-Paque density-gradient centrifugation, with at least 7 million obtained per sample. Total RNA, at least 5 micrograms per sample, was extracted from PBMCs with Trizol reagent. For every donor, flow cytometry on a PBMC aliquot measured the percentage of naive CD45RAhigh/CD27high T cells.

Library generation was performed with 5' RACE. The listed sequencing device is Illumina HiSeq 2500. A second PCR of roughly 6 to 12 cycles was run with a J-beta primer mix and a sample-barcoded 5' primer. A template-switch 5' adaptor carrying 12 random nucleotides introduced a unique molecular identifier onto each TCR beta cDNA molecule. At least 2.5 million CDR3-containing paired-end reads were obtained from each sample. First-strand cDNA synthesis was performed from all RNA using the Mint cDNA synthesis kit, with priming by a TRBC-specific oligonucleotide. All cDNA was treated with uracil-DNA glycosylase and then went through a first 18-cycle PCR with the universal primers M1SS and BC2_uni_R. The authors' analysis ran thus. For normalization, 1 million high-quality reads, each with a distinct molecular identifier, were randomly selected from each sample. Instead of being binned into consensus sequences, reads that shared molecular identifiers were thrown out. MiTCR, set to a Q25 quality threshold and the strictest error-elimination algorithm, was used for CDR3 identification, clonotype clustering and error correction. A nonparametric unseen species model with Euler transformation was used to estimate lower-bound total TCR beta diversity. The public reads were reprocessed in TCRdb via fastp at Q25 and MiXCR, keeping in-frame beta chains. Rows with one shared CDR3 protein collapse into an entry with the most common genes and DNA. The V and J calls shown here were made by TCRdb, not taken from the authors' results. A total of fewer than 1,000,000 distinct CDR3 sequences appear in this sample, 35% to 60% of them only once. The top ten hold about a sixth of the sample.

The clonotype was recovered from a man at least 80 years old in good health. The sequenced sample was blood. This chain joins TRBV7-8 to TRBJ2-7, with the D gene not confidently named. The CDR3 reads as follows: CASSLVLVPLGEQYF. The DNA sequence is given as TGTGCCAGCAGCTTAGTTCTAGTCCCCCTGGGGGAGCAGTACTTC.